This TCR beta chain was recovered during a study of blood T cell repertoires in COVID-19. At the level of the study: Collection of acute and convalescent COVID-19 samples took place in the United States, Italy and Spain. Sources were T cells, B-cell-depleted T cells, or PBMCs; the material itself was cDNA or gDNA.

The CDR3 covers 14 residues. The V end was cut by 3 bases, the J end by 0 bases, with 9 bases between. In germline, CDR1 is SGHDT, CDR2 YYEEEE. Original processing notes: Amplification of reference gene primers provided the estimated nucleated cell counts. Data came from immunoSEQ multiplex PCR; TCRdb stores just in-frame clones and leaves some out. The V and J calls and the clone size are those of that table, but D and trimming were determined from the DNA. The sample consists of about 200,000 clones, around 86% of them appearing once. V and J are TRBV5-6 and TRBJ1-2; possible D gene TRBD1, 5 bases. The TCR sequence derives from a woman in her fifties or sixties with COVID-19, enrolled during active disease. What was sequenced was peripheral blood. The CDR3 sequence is CASSSDRANYGYTF. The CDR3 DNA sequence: TGTGCCAGCAGCTCCGACAGAGCTAACTATGGCTACACCTTC. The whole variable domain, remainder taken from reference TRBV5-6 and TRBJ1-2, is DAGVTQSPTHLIKTRGQQVTLRCSPKSGHDTVSWYQQALGQGPQFIFQYYEEEERQRGNFPDRFSGHQFPNYSSELNVNALLLGDSALYLCASSSDRANYGYTFGSGTRLTVV.